This T cell receptor beta chain was sequenced for a study of blood T cells in healthy people across ages. Study-level points and caveats: Age showed a roughly linear inverse relationship with TCR beta diversity per million T cells.

Primers used in a second PCR of roughly 7 to 12 cycles were a sample-barcoded 5' primer and a J-beta primer mix. TCRdb reprocessed the 5' RACE reads with MiXCR, giving one entry per CDR3 protein. The sample carries hundreds of thousands of distinct CDR3 sequences, about 52% recorded once. The trim removed 3 bases at V and 5 bases at J, leaving 7 bases unmatched. The CDR3 is 14 amino acids. Per the germline V gene, CDR1 is SGHRS and CDR2 is YFSETQ. As for this clonotype: The antigen is not known.

The source is a woman aged 55-70 years in good health. Sequenced material: blood. V gene TRBV5-1 combines with J gene TRBJ2-5, with 7 bases that match TRBD1. The CDR3 is CASSSGQLSETQYF. CDR3 sequence (DNA): TGCGCCAGCAGCTCGGGACAGCTTTCGGAGACCCAGTACTTC.